The rows below give T cell receptor beta chains drawn from one sample of a study of shared clonotypes between healthy human individuals. The repertoire was sequenced with immunoSEQ multiplex PCR; TCRdb's copy has only in-frame clones and lacks some. The sample consists of around 2,000,000 clones, 85% to 95% of them appearing once. The sample was naive CD4+ T cells sorted from blood. The receptors were sampled from a man between 18 and 35 years old in good health. The CDR3 runs from the conserved cysteine through the conserved F or W. A D gene is named only where the DNA matches it firmly. The size field is filled for only some rows; it gives once, few, many or a size class.

V gene	clone size	D gene	J gene	CDR3 protein	CDR3 DNA
TRBV19	NA	NA	TRBJ2-7	CASSAHRDYEQYF	TGTGCCAGTAGTGCGCACAGGGACTACGAGCAGTACTTC
TRBV10-2	NA	NA	TRBJ1-5	CASSDLSPMGNQPQHF	TGCGCCAGCAGTGATCTAAGTCCCATGGGGAATCAGCCCCAGCATTTT
TRBV7-2	NA	TRBD2	TRBJ2-5	CASSPGLAGTGETQYF	TGTGCCAGCAGCCCGGGACTAGCGGGAACGGGGGAGACCCAGTACTTC
TRBV7-9	NA	NA	TRBJ1-4	CASSPSAPSGEKLFF	TGTGCCAGCAGCCCCTCGGCCCCCTCCGGTGAAAAACTGTTTTTT
TRBV30	NA	TRBD2	TRBJ2-5	CAWSRLAGGETQYF	TGTGCCTGGAGCAGACTAGCGGGAGGCGAGACCCAGTACTTC
TRBV5-1	once	NA	TRBJ1-2	CASRRRDNYGYTF	TGCGCCAGCAGAAGGCGGGATAACTATGGCTACACCTTC
TRBV5-1	NA	NA	TRBJ2-3	CASSRWVSTDTQYF	TGCGCCAGCAGCCGGTGGGTAAGCACAGATACGCAGTATTTT
TRBV5-1	few	NA	TRBJ2-7	CASSQSYEQYF	TGCGCCAGCAGCCAATCCTACGAGCAGTACTTC
TRBV28	NA	NA	TRBJ1-2	CASSLSYGYTF	TGTGCCAGCAGCCTCAGCTATGGCTACACCTTC
TRBV28	NA	TRBD1	TRBJ2-7	CASSLPLTGGPSYEQYF	TGTGCCAGCAGTTTACCATTGACAGGGGGACCTTCGTACGAGCAGTACTTC
TRBV4-2	once	TRBD2	TRBJ2-3	CASSQDGRRGASRSTDTQYF	TGTGCCAGCAGCCAAGATGGTCGGCGGGGGGCCTCGAGGAGCACAGATACGCAGTATTTT
TRBV6-5	NA	NA	TRBJ2-1	CASSSHLREQFF	TGTGCCAGCAGTTCCCATCTCCGGGAGCAGTTCTTC
TRBV5-1	NA	NA	TRBJ2-3	CASSLIARGPRDTQYF	TGCGCCAGCAGCTTGATCGCGCGGGGCCCACGGGATACGCAGTATTTT
TRBV25-1	NA	TRBD2	TRBJ2-7	CASTTSGGGGYEQYF	TGTGCCAGCACGACTAGCGGGGGGGGAGGCTACGAGCAGTACTTC
TRBV5-6	NA	NA	TRBJ1-1	CASSLAIMNTEAFF	TGTGCCAGCAGCCTAGCAATCATGAACACTGAAGCTTTCTTT
TRBV4-3	NA	NA	TRBJ1-5	CASSRTDGDNQPQHF	TGCGCCAGCAGCCGAACGGACGGAGACAATCAGCCCCAGCATTTT
TRBV7-2	NA	NA	TRBJ1-2	CASSLQTFYGYTF	TGTGCCAGCAGTTTACAGACCTTCTATGGCTACACCTTC
TRBV5-4	NA	NA	TRBJ2-5	CASKSSQLTSYQETQYF	TGTGCCAGCAAGAGCTCTCAATTGACCTCGTACCAAGAGACCCAGTACTTC
TRBV11-2	NA	TRBD2	TRBJ2-1	CASSLEGGRRGNEQFF	TGTGCCAGCAGCTTAGAGGGCGGGAGAAGGGGCAATGAGCAGTTCTTC
TRBV4-2	NA	NA	TRBJ2-5	CASSRFTSAQETQYF	TGTGCCAGCAGCCGCTTTACTAGTGCCCAAGAGACCCAGTACTTC
TRBV11-2	NA	NA	TRBJ2-7	CASSFDSYEQYF	TGTGCCAGCAGCTTCGACTCCTACGAGCAGTACTTC
TRBV19	NA	TRBD1	TRBJ1-6	CASSIRTGNNSPLHF	TGTGCCAGTAGTATACGGACAGGGAATAATTCACCCCTCCACTTT
TRBV7-6	NA	NA	TRBJ1-4	CASSLAQGQTSEKLFF	TGTGCCAGCAGCTTAGCGCAGGGGCAGACCTCTGAAAAACTGTTTTTT
TRBV5-1	NA	NA	TRBJ1-2	CASSLSGGRVYGYTF	TGCGCCAGCAGCTTGTCGGGGGGGCGAGTCTATGGCTACACCTTC
TRBV5-6	NA	NA	TRBJ2-7	CASSPTGMGYEQYF	TGTGCCAGCAGCCCCACAGGGATGGGCTACGAGCAGTACTTC
TRBV12-5	NA	NA	TRBJ2-7	CASGLVPSLRYEQYF	TGTGCTAGTGGTTTGGTACCTAGCTTGAGGTACGAGCAGTACTTC
TRBV29-1	NA	TRBD1	TRBJ1-1	CSVRGQGNTEAFF	TGCAGCGTGCGGGGACAGGGAAACACTGAAGCTTTCTTT
TRBV11-2	NA	NA	TRBJ1-1	CASSLHIGGINTEAFF	TGTGCCAGCAGCCTACATATAGGGGGGATCAACACTGAAGCTTTCTTT
TRBV5-5	NA	TRBD1	TRBJ1-2	CASRPDREPFVSYTF	TGTGCCAGCAGACCGGACAGGGAGCCTTTTGTCAGCTACACCTTC
TRBV5-4	NA	NA	TRBJ2-7	CASSHGWSALNYEQYF	TGTGCCAGCAGCCACGGGTGGAGTGCCCTTAACTACGAGCAGTACTTC
TRBV5-6	NA	NA	TRBJ2-1	CASSLALGTPIDEQFF	TGTGCCAGCAGCTTGGCTCTGGGGACACCTATAGATGAGCAGTTCTTC
TRBV7-2	NA	NA	TRBJ2-3	CASSFRLGKTDTQYF	TGTGCCAGCAGCTTCCGACTAGGGAAAACAGATACGCAGTATTTT
TRBV2	NA	TRBD2	TRBJ2-5	CASRDRLAGGQETQYF	TGTGCCAGCAGGGACCGACTAGCGGGGGGGCAAGAGACCCAGTACTTC
TRBV14	NA	TRBD2	TRBJ2-7	CASSRTSATYEQYF	TGTGCCAGCAGCCGGACTAGTGCGACCTACGAGCAGTACTTC
TRBV29-1	NA	NA	TRBJ2-6	CGSQGPGSGANVLTF	TGCGGCTCACAGGGCCCAGGATCTGGGGCCAACGTCCTGACTTTC
TRBV7-8	NA	TRBD2	TRBJ2-7	CASGTSGKVISYEQYF	TGTGCCAGCGGTACTAGCGGGAAGGTTATTTCCTACGAGCAGTACTTC
TRBV6-5	NA	NA	TRBJ2-3	CASSSGLLTDTQYF	TGTGCCAGCAGCTCGGGACTTCTCACAGATACGCAGTATTTT